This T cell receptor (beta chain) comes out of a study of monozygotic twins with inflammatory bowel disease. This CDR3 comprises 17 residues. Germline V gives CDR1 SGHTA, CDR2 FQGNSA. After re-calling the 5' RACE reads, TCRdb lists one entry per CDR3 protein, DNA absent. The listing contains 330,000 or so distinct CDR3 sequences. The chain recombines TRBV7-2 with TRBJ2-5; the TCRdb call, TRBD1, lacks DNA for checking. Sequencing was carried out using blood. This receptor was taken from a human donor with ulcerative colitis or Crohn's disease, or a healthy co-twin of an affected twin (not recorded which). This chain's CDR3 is CASSVESTTGLQETQYF.